Below, one T cell receptor beta chain is given with its context. The antigen is not known. Original data processing: ImmunoSEQ yielded junction-only sequences lacking quality scores, so filtering differed. Only in-frame clones appear in the TCRdb table, and some are missing; sequencing was by immunoSEQ multiplex PCR. D and trimming were read from the DNA, whereas the V and J calls and clone size are those reported in that table. The data hold roughly 2 million clones, with under 97% observed a single time. This record comes from a study of shared clonotypes between healthy human individuals. General study results and limits: What limited the represented genetic and exposure-history diversity was the small number of donors.

The V end was cut by 4 bases, the J end by 6 bases, with 16 bases between. CDR1 and CDR2 (germline): SGHDN, FVKESK. The CDR3 runs to 15 residues. The sample comprised naive CD4+ T cells sorted from blood. Regarding subset: CD45RA+ positively selected. The clonotype comes from a man between 18 and 29 years old in good health. The chain has TRBV14 and TRBJ2-1; D is tentatively TRBD1 or TRBD2 (5 bases each). CDR3 DNA sequence: TGTGCCAGCAGCCTCAGGGCACTAGGAACCAATGAGCAGTTCTTC. It is translated as CASSLRALGTNEQFF.